This TCR beta chain was recovered during a study of blood T cells in healthy people across ages. Donation came from healthy Caucasian individuals in Russia who were aged roughly 6 to 100. V shed 4 bases and J shed 9 bases, with 10 bases lying between them. Per the germline V gene, CDR1 is ENHRY and CDR2 is SYGVKD. The CDR3 length is 12 residues. Regarding this clonotype: Its target is unknown.

Using a J-beta primer mix together with a sample-barcoded 5' primer, a second PCR was run for 7 to 11 cycles. One entry per CDR3 protein results from TCRdb running MiXCR on the 5' RACE reads. Among 650,000 to 700,000 distinct CDR3 sequences, around 50% were seen once, and the ten largest hold about 14%. Findings of the study overall: Total diversity from one million sequenced T cells was likely underestimated.

The V call is TRBV10-3, the J call TRBJ2-1; D unclear. The sequence derives from a woman older than 75 in good health. The sequencing sample was made of blood. This chain's CDR3 is CAISGSGCEQFF. CDR3 sequence (DNA): TGTGCCATCAGTGGGTCGGGCTGTGAGCAGTTCTTC.